The T cell receptor beta chain described here comes from a study of blood T cell repertoires in COVID-19. Turning to the study itself: The United States, Italy and Spain provided the acute and convalescent COVID-19 samples.

Seattle patients were enrolled while actively infected and followed longitudinally. TCRdb's copy holds only in-frame clones and misses some; the assay was immunoSEQ multiplex PCR. The sample includes 95,000 to 150,000 clones, nearly 90% of them seen just once. This clone showed up just a few times. The CDR3 is 14 amino acids. V lost 7 bases and J 5 bases, leaving 12 bases between the germline ends. Germline lookup yields CDR1 ENHRY and CDR2 SYGVKD. The sequenced material came from peripheral blood. This chain links TRBV10-3 with TRBJ1-6; D may be TRBD1 (6 bases). The TCR originated in a woman aged 55-70 years with COVID-19, enrolled during active disease. The CDR3 is CAITSGAHNSPLHF. The CDR3 DNA sequence: TGTGCCATCACTTCAGGGGCTCATAATTCACCCCTCCACTTT.